What follows is one T cell receptor (beta chain) and its context. As yet, its antigen is unknown. Trimming took 8 bases from V and 1 from J, leaving 11 bases between them. The CDR3 has 13 amino acids. The germline V gene has CDR1 SGHTA and CDR2 FQGNSA. These data are taken from a study of shared clonotypes between healthy human individuals. The study, taken as a whole, reports: Several donors showed sharing of approximately 5% of naive CD4 clonotypes.

Only in-frame clones appear in the TCRdb table, and some are missing; sequencing was by immunoSEQ multiplex PCR. Of a few million clones in the sample, more than 80% are singletons; the top ten hold around 0.15%. V usage is TRBV7-2 and J usage is TRBJ1-1; no firm D call. The sequenced sample consisted of naive CD4+ T cells sorted from blood. Subset reported: CD45RA+ positively selected. This receptor was taken from a man between 18 and 29 years old in good health. Here the CDR3 DNA reads TGTGCCAGCGGGATTGTCCCGAACACTGAAGCTTTCTTT. Protein: CASGIVPNTEAFF.